This TCR beta chain was captured by sequencing in a study of blood T cell repertoires in COVID-19. As for the study in general: The study drew acute and convalescent COVID-19 samples from the United States, Italy and Spain. Nucleic acid was either cDNA or gDNA, and it came from T cells, B-cell-depleted T cells, or PBMCs.

In the original processing: Amplified reference gene primers provided the basis for estimating nucleated cell counts. Measured with immunoSEQ multiplex PCR; TCRdb has only the in-frame clones, and not every one. Clonal size and the V and J genes are those of that table, whereas D and trimming came from the DNA. The sample holds roughly 100,000 clones, 60% to 80% seen once. CDR3 length: 12 residues. Germline V gene data show CDR1 as LGHDT and CDR2 as YNNKEL (reference sequence). The ends were cut back, 4 bases at V and 6 bases at J, with 7 bases in the middle. The sample consisted of peripheral blood. The source is a man aged 55 to 70 with active or convalescent COVID-19. The chain has TRBV3-1 (or the pseudogene TRBV3-2) and TRBJ2-1; D gene ambiguous. CDR3 nucleotides: TGTGCCAGCAGCCGGGCAGGCAATGAGCAGTTCTTC. Protein sequence: CASSRAGNEQFF.